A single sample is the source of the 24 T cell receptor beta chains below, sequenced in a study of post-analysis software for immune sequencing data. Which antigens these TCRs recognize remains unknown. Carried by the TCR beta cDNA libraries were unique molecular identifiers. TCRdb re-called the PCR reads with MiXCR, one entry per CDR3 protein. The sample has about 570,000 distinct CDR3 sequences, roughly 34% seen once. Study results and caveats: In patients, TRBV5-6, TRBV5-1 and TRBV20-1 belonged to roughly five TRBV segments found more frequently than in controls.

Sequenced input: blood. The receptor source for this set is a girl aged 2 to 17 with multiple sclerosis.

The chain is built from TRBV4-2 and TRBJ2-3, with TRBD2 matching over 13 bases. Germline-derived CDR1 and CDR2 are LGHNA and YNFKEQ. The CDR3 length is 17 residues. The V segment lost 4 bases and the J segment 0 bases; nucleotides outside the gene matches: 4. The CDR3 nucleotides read TGTGCCAGCAGCCCCGGACTAGCGGGGGAGAGCACAGATACGCAGTATTTT. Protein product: CASSPGLAGESTDTQYF.

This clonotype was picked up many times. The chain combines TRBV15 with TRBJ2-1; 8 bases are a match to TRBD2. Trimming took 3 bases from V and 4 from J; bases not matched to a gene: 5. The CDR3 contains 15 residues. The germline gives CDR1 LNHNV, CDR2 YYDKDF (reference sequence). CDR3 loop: CATSSRLANYNEQFF. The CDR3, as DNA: TGTGCCACCAGCAGCAGACTAGCGAATTACAATGAGCAGTTCTTC.

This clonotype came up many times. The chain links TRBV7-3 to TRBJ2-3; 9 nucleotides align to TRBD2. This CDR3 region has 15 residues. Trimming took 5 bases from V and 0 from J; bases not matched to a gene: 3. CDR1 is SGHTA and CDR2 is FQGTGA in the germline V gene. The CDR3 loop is CASSKGTSSTDTQYF. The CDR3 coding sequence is TGTGCCAGCAGCAAAGGGACTAGCAGCACAGATACGCAGTATTTT.

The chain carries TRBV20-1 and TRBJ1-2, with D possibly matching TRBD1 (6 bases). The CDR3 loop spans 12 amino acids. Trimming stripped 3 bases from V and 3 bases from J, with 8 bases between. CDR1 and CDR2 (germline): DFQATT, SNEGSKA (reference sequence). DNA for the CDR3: TGCAGTGCTAGGAACAGGGACTATGGCTACACCTTC. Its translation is CSARNRDYGYTF.

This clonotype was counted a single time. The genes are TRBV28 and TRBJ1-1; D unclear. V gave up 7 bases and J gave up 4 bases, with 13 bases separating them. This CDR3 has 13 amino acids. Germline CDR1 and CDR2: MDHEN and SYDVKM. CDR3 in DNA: TGTGCCAGCAACAGCCGAACTTCCACTGAAGCTTTCTTT. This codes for CASNSRTSTEAFF.

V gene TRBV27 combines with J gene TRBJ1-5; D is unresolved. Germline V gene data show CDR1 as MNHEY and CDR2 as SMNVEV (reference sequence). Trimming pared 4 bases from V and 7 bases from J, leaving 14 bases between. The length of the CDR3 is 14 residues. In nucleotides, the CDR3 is TGTGCCAGCAGTTCCCTGGGGAGGGAACAGCCCCAGCATTTT. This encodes CASSSLGREQPQHF.

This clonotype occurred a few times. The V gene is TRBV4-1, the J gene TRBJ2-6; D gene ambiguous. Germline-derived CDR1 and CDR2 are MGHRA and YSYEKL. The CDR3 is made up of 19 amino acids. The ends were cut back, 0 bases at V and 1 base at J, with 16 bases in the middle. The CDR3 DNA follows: TGCGCCAGCAGCCAAGAAATCTTACCGGCCGGGTCTGGGGCCAACGTCCTGACTTTC. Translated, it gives CASSQEILPAGSGANVLTF.

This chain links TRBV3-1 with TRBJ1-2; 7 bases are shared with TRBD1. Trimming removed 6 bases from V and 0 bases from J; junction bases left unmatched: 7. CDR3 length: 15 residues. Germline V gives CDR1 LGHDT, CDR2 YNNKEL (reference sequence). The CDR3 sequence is CASSRDRASNYGYTF. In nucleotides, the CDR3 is TGTGCCAGCAGTCGCGACAGGGCCTCTAACTATGGCTACACCTTC.

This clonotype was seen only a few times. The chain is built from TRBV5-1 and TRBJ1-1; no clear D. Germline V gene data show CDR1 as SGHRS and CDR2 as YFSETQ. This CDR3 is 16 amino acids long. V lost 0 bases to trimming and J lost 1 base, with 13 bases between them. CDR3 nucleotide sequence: TGCGCCAGCAGCTTGGAAGTGGGCCAGACGAACACTGAAGCTTTCTTT. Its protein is CASSLEVGQTNTEAFF. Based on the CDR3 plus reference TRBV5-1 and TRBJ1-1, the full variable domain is KAGVTQTPRYLIKTRGQQVTLSCSPISGHRSVSWYQQTPGQGLQFLFEYFSETQRNKGNFPGRFSGRQFSNSRSEMNVSTLELGDSALYLCASSLEVGQTNTEAFFGQGTRLTVV.

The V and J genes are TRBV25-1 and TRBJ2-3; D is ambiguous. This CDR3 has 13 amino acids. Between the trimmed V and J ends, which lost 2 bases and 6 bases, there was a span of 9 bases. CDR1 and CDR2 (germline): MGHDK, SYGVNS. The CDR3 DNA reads TGTGCCAGCAGTGAACCCGTTCTGGATACGCAGTATTTT. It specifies CASSEPVLDTQYF.

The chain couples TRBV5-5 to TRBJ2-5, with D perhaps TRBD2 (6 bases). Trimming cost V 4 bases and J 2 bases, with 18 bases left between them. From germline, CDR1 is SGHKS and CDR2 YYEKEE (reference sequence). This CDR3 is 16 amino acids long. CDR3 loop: CASSPGVDGQQETQYF. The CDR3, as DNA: TGTGCCAGCAGCCCGGGGGTAGATGGGCAGCAAGAGACCCAGTACTTC.

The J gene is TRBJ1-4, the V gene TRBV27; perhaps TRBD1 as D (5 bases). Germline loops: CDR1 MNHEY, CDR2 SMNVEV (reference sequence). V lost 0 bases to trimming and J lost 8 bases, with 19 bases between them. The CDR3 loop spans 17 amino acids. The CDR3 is CASSLSGQGRAYEKLFF. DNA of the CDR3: TGTGCCAGCAGTTTATCAGGGCAGGGAAGAGCTTACGAAAAACTGTTTTTT.

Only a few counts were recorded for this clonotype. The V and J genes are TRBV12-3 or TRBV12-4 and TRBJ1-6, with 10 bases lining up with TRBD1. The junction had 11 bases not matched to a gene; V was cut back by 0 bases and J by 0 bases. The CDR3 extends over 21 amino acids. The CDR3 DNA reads TGTGCCAGCAGTTTAGCGCTGTCCGGGACAGGGGCATCCTCCTATAATTCACCCCTCCACTTT. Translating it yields CASSLALSGTGASSYNSPLHF.

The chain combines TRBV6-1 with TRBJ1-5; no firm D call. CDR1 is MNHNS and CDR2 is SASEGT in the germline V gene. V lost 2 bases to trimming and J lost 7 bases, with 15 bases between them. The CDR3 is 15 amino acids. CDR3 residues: CASSELGAVRQPQHF. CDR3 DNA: TGTGCCAGCAGTGAACTGGGCGCGGTCCGACAGCCCCAGCATTTT.

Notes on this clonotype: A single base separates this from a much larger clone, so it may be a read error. Here the CDR3 reads CASRWGNTEAFF. DNA for the CDR3: TGTGCCAGCAGGTGGGGGAACACTGAAGCTTTCTTT. This chain connects TRBV5-6 to TRBJ1-1; D is undetermined. V was pared by 5 bases and J by 1 base, with 6 bases between. Germline CDR1 SGHDT, CDR2 YYEEEE. CDR3 length equals 12 residues. Variable domain in full (rest from reference TRBV5-6 and TRBJ1-1): DAGVTQSPTHLIKTRGQQVTLRCSPKSGHDTVSWYQQALGQGPQFIFQYYEEEERQRGNFPDRFSGHQFPNYSSELNVNALLLGDSALYLCASRWGNTEAFFGQGTRLTVV.

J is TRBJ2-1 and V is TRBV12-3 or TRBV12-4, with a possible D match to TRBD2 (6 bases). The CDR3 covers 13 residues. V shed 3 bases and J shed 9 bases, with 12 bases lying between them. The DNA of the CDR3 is TGTGCCAGCAGTTTCGACGTCGGGAGTGAGCAGTTCTTC. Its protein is CASSFDVGSEQFF.

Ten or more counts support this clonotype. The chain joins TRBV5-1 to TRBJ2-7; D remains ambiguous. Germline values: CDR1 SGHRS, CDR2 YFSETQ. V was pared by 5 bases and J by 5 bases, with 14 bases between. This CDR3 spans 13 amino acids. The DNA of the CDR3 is TGCGCCAGCAGTCCTGCAGGAAGAAACGAGCAGTACTTC. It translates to CASSPAGRNEQYF.

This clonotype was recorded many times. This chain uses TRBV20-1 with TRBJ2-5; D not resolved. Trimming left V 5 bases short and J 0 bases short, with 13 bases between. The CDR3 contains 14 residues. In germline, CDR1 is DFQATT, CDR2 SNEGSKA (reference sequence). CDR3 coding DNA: TGCAGTGCTCTCCACCTCCAGGACCAAGAGACCCAGTACTTC. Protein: CSALHLQDQETQYF.

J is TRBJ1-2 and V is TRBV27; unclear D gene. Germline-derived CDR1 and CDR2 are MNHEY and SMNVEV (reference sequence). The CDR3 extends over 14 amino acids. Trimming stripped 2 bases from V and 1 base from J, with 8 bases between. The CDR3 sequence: CASSLQAFNYGYTF. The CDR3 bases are TGTGCCAGCAGTTTACAGGCATTTAACTATGGCTACACCTTC.

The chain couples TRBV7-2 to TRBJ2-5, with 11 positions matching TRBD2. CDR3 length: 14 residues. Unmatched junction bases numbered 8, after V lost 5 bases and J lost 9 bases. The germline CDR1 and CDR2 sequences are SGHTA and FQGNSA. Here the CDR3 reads CASSPNSGGAPQYF. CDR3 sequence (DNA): TGTGCCAGCAGCCCAAATAGCGGGGGGGCCCCCCAGTACTTC.

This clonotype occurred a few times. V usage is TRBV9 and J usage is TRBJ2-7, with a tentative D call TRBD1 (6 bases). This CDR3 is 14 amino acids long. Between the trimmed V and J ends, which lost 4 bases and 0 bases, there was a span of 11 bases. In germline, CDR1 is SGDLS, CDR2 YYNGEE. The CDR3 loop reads CASSPPGASYEQYF. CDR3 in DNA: TGTGCCAGCAGCCCCCCAGGGGCCTCCTACGAGCAGTACTTC.

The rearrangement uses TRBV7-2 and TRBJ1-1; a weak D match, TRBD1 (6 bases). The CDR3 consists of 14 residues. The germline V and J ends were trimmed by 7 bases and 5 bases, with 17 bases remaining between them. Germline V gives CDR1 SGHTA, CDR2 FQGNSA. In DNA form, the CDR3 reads TGTGCCAGCATCCAGGGGCAGGCTTGGACTGAAGCTTTCTTT. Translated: CASIQGQAWTEAFF.

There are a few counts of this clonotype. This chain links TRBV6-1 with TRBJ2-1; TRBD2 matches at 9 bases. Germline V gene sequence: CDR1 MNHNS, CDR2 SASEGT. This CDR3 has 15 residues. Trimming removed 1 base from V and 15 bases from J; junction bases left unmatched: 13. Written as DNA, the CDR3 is TGTGCCAGCAGTGAAGTTAAAGTGAGCGGGGGGAGTCGGTTCTTC. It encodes CASSEVKVSGGSRFF.

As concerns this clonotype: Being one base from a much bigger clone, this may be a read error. The chain's CDR3 is CASSHGTSGGTDTQYF. For the CDR3, the DNA is TGTGCCAGCAGCCATGGGACTAGCGGGGGCACAGATACGCAGTATTTT. The V gene is TRBV5-6, the J gene TRBJ2-3; TRBD2 matches at 13 bases. Germline values: CDR1 SGHDT, CDR2 YYEEEE. V lost 4 bases to trimming and J lost 1 base; unmatched junction nucleotides: 3. The CDR3 loop spans 16 amino acids. The complete variable domain, with remaining parts taken from reference TRBV5-6 and TRBJ2-3, reads DAGVTQSPTHLIKTRGQQVTLRCSPKSGHDTVSWYQQALGQGPQFIFQYYEEEERQRGNFPDRFSGHQFPNYSSELNVNALLLGDSALYLCASSHGTSGGTDTQYFGPGTRLTVL.